This entry lists 31 T cell receptor beta chains sequenced from one sample in a study of cytomegalovirus exposure and HLA in healthy donors. The PCR used 60 Vbeta and 13 Jbeta primers. Sequencing used immunoSEQ multiplex PCR; TCRdb keeps in-frame clones, though not all of them. The sample table sets out 90,000 to 130,000 clones. The specimen was PBMCs. The source of these receptors is a man younger than 40 in good health and CMV-seronegative.

This rearrangement joins TRBV9 to TRBJ2-3; TRBD2 matches 12 bases. CDR3 length equals 16 residues. Germline CDR1 SGDLS, CDR2 YYNGEE. V shed 4 bases and J 3 bases; nucleotides not matched to a gene: 6. CDR3 nucleotide sequence: TGTGCCAGCAGCCCTCGGACTAGCGGGGCGACAGATACGCAGTATTTT. It encodes CASSPRTSGATDTQYF.

V is TRBV7-3 and J is TRBJ2-2; a possible D gene is TRBD2 (6 bases). The CDR3 sequence is 15 residues long. CDR1 and CDR2 (germline): SGHTA, FQGTGA. V was trimmed by 1 base and J by 4 bases, leaving 10 bases between them. The CDR3 loop reads CASSLITGGTGELFF. CDR3 coding DNA: TGTGCCAGCAGCTTAATCACCGGGGGCACCGGGGAGCTGTTTTTT.

The J gene is TRBJ1-2, the V gene TRBV14, with D possibly matching TRBD1 (6 bases). Trimming took 3 bases from V and 8 from J, leaving 13 bases between them. The V gene's germline CDR1 is SGHDN and CDR2 FVKESK. This CDR3 is built from 13 residues. The CDR3 DNA sequence: TGTGCCAGCAGCCACCGGACAGTCTTCGGCTACACCTTC. Amino acid sequence: CASSHRTVFGYTF.

The genes are TRBV9 and TRBJ2-5, with 8 bases matching TRBD1. V shed 0 bases, J shed 4 bases, and the junction held 11 bases outside the gene matches. Germline CDR1 reads SGDLS; CDR2 reads YYNGEE. The CDR3 loop spans 17 amino acids. The CDR3 DNA is TGTGCCAGCAGCGTAGAGTATGGCAGGGGGCGGGTAGAGACCCAGTACTTC. It translates to CASSVEYGRGRVETQYF. Full variable domain (outside the CDR3, taken from reference TRBV9 and TRBJ2-5): DSGVTQTPKHLITATGQRVTLRCSPRSGDLSVYWYQQSLDQGLQFLIQYYNGEERAKGNILERFSAQQFPDLHSELNLSSLELGDSALYFCASSVEYGRGRVETQYFGPGTRLLVL.

The rearrangement joins TRBV5-6 to TRBJ2-1, with TRBD1 identical over 7 bases. Per the germline V gene, CDR1 is SGHDT and CDR2 is YYEEEE. There are 15 residues in the CDR3. The V segment lost 0 bases and the J segment 0 bases; nucleotides outside the gene matches: 0. The CDR3 nucleotides read TGTGCCAGCAGCTTGGGGGACAGCTCCTACAATGAGCAGTTCTTC. Protein sequence: CASSLGDSSYNEQFF.

The chain carries TRBV5-8 and TRBJ1-5; 7 positions match TRBD1. The CDR3 spans 15 residues. Germline CDR1 reads SGHTS; CDR2 reads YDEGEE. The ends lost 4 bases at V and 4 bases at J; junction bases unmatched: 8. The CDR3, as DNA: TGTGCCAGCAGCACCAACAGGGGTTATAATCAGCCCCAGCATTTT. Translation: CASSTNRGYNQPQHF.

This sequence joins TRBV6-1 and TRBJ2-1; 8 bases are shared with TRBD1. CDR1 and CDR2 from the germline V gene are MNHNS and SASEGT. The CDR3 consists of 13 residues. The CDR3 reads CGRGRQGHNEQFF. The DNA of the CDR3 is TGTGGACGGGGGAGACAGGGGCACAATGAGCAGTTCTTC.

The J gene is TRBJ1-1, the V gene TRBV2; D is possibly TRBD1 (6 bases). Trimming stripped 4 bases from V and 0 bases from J, with 15 bases between. The CDR3 is 16 residues long. The germline gives CDR1 SNHLY, CDR2 FYNNEI. This chain's CDR3 is CASSVGGGGVNTEAFF. CDR3 coding DNA: TGTGCCAGCAGTGTCGGGGGAGGGGGGGTGAACACTGAAGCTTTCTTT.

The rearrangement links TRBV15 to TRBJ1-1; 9 positions match TRBD1. This CDR3 has 13 amino acids. J was trimmed by 4 bases and V by 8 bases; bases with no gene match: 5. The germline gives CDR1 LNHNV, CDR2 YYDKDF (reference sequence). The CDR3 loop is CATATGGGTEAFF. The CDR3 DNA sequence: TGTGCCACCGCTACAGGGGGCGGCACTGAAGCTTTCTTT.

CDR3 DNA sequence: TGTGCCAGCAGCCCCCGTAGAAACGGGGAGCAGTACTTC. Translating it yields CASSPRRNGEQYF. The chain joins TRBV7-6 to TRBJ2-7; D is undetermined. The V gene lost 5 bases and the J gene lost 7 bases, with 15 bases spanning the gap. This CDR3 has 13 residues. CDR1 and CDR2 (germline): SGHVS, FNYEAQ.

The chain combines TRBV7-9 with TRBJ1-1; possibly TRBD1 for D (5 bases). This CDR3 contains 15 residues. Per the germline V gene, CDR1 is SEHNR and CDR2 is FQNEAQ (reference sequence). V dropped 2 bases and J dropped 0 bases, with 10 bases sitting between them. DNA for the CDR3: TGTGCCAGCAGCTTATCTTCAGGGATGAACACTGAAGCTTTCTTT. Its protein is CASSLSSGMNTEAFF.

V usage is TRBV12-5 and J usage is TRBJ2-3; 10 bases line up with TRBD2. The CDR3 is 20 residues long. CDR1 LGHNT and CDR2 FRNRAP come from the germline V gene. Trimming took 6 bases from V and 0 from J; bases not matched to a gene: 18. The CDR3 DNA sequence: TGTGCTAGTGGCCACACCGGTGGGGGACTAGCGACCGCTAGCACAGATACGCAGTATTTT. Its protein product is CASGHTGGGLATASTDTQYF.

This sequence joins TRBV11-3 and TRBJ2-1; TRBD2 matches 8 bases. V lost 4 bases, J lost 4 bases, and 3 bases stayed unmatched. Germline V gene sequence: CDR1 SGHNT, CDR2 YENEEA. CDR3 size: 14 residues. The CDR3 DNA sequence: TGTGCCAGCAGCTCCTCGGGGGGGTACAATGAGCAGTTCTTC. It encodes CASSSSGGYNEQFF.

The V call is TRBV7-2, the J call TRBJ1-2, with 11 bases lining up with TRBD1. There are 15 residues in the CDR3. CDR1 is SGHTA, CDR2 FQGNSA, per germline. The V gene end was trimmed by 6 bases and the J gene end by 4 bases; junction bases not matched to a gene: 7. The CDR3 DNA reads TGTGCCAGCAGTCACCGGACAGGGGGCCTCTATGGCTACACCTTC. It is translated as CASSHRTGGLYGYTF.

On this clone: This sample also contains other DNA sequences that code for the same CDR3. The chain is built from TRBV27 and TRBJ2-1; D unresolved. In germline, CDR1 is MNHEY, CDR2 SMNVEV (reference sequence). The CDR3 is made up of 15 amino acids. Trimming took 2 bases from V and 0 from J, leaving 8 bases between them. Here the CDR3 DNA reads TGTGCCAGCAGTTTACGTAGAAGCTCCTACAATGAGCAGTTCTTC. Translation gives CASSLRRSSYNEQFF.

This chain joins TRBV29-1 and TRBJ2-7; TRBD1 matches at 7 bases. The CDR3 has 14 amino acids. V was clipped by 5 bases and J by 3 bases; unmatched bases: 10. CDR1 and CDR2 (germline): SQVTM, ANQGSEA. CDR3 protein: CSVSIDRAVYEQYF. Written as DNA, the CDR3 is TGCAGCGTTTCCATTGACAGGGCCGTCTACGAGCAGTACTTC.

The chain combines TRBV5-4 with TRBJ2-3, with D possibly being TRBD2 (5 bases). Trimming removed 2 bases at V and 6 bases at J, with 7 bases between. The CDR3 covers 12 residues. Germline CDR1 reads SGHNT; CDR2 reads YYREEE (reference sequence). CDR3 in amino acids: CASSFSEDTQYF. CDR3 coding DNA: TGTGCCAGCAGCTTTAGCGAGGATACGCAGTATTTT.

This chain connects TRBV9 to TRBJ2-7; 7 nucleotides agree with TRBD1. CDR1 and CDR2 from the germline V gene are SGDLS and YYNGEE. The CDR3 contains 14 residues. The ends lost 3 bases at V and 2 bases at J; junction bases unmatched: 5. The CDR3 DNA reads as TGTGCCAGCAGCGGCACAGGGGCCCCCTACGAGCAGTACTTC. It codes for CASSGTGAPYEQYF.

J is TRBJ2-4 and V is TRBV15; 13 nucleotides line up with TRBD2. J lost 6 bases, V lost 3 bases, and 5 bases had no gene match. The CDR3 has 16 residues. Germline V gene lookup returns CDR1 LNHNV and CDR2 YYDKDF (reference sequence). The CDR3 protein is CATSRVRLAGGNIQYF. CDR3 DNA: TGTGCCACCAGCAGGGTACGACTAGCGGGGGGAAACATTCAGTACTTC.

This sequence joins TRBV5-1 and TRBJ2-3, with TRBD2 matching over 11 bases. The length of the CDR3 is 15 residues. Germline lookup yields CDR1 SGHRS and CDR2 YFSETQ. After removal of 0 bases from V and 6 bases from J, the junction contained 3 bases not matched to a gene. The CDR3 protein is CASSLGLAGGDTQYF. For the CDR3, the DNA is TGCGCCAGCAGCTTGGGCCTAGCGGGGGGTGATACGCAGTATTTT.

The chain employs TRBV5-1 and TRBJ1-6; D unclear. The V gene lost 0 bases and the J gene lost 6 bases, with 10 bases spanning the gap. The CDR3 is made up of 15 amino acids. Germline assignment: CDR1 SGHRS and CDR2 YFSETQ. The CDR3 sequence is CASSLGGIFNSPLHF. DNA for the CDR3: TGCGCCAGCAGCTTGGGAGGTATTTTTAATTCACCCCTCCACTTT.

J is TRBJ2-3 and V is TRBV5-6; 11 bases map to TRBD1. The CDR3 loop spans 17 amino acids. CDR1 is SGHDT, CDR2 YYEEEE, per germline. V lost 4 bases, J lost 2 bases, and 9 bases stayed unmatched. The CDR3 spells CASSTGQGAQITDTQYF. In nucleotides, the CDR3 is TGTGCCAGCAGCACTGGACAGGGGGCGCAAATCACAGATACGCAGTATTTT.

The chain uses TRBV18 and TRBJ2-3; 8 bases are a match to TRBD2. The J segment lost 3 bases and the V segment lost 8 bases, leaving 7 bases of the junction unmatched. This CDR3 has 14 amino acids. Per germline, CDR1 KGHSH and CDR2 LQKENI. In DNA form, the CDR3 reads TGTGCCAGCGACCTGAGCGGGGGTACAGATACGCAGTATTTT. Protein: CASDLSGGTDTQYF. Together with reference TRBV18 and TRBJ2-3, the CDR3 gives the full variable domain: NAGVMQNPRHLVRRRGQEARLRCSPMKGHSHVYWYRQLPEEGLKFMVYLQKENIIDESGMPKERFSAEFPKEGPSILRIQQVVRGDSAAYFCASDLSGGTDTQYFGPGTRLTVL.

The V and J genes are TRBV18 and TRBJ2-3, with a weak D call TRBD2 (6 bases). V dropped 0 bases and J dropped 0 bases, with 10 bases sitting between them. This CDR3 is built from 16 residues. The germline V gene encodes CDR1 KGHSH and CDR2 LQKENI. CDR3 sequence: CASSPPGGISTDTQYF. CDR3 DNA sequence: TGTGCCAGCTCACCACCAGGAGGGATTAGCACAGATACGCAGTATTTT. Using reference TRBV18 and TRBJ2-3 for the parts outside the CDR3, the full variable domain is NAGVMQNPRHLVRRRGQEARLRCSPMKGHSHVYWYRQLPEEGLKFMVYLQKENIIDESGMPKERFSAEFPKEGPSILRIQQVVRGDSAAYFCASSPPGGISTDTQYFGPGTRLTVL.

This sequence joins TRBV29-1 and TRBJ1-1; a possible D gene is TRBD1 (6 bases). The CDR3 covers 13 residues. The germline V gene encodes CDR1 SQVTM and CDR2 ANQGSEA. The ends were cut back, 4 bases at V and 0 bases at J, with 9 bases in the middle. CDR3 in DNA: TGCAGCGTTGGGACAGTCATGAACACTGAAGCTTTCTTT. This encodes CSVGTVMNTEAFF.

Concerning this clone itself: One junction end does not reproduce the germline sequence, and a read error may be involved. Other nucleotide sequences from this sample produce the same CDR3. The CDR3 loop is CASSEDGRGLSTEAFF. The DNA for the CDR3 is TGCGCCAGCAGTGAAGATGGCAGGGGGCTTTCGACTGAAGCTTTCTTT. V gene TRBV6-1 combines with J gene TRBJ1-1; 8 bases line up with TRBD1. The germline gives CDR1 MNHNS, CDR2 SASEGT. The CDR3 sequence is 16 residues long.

V and J are TRBV5-1 and TRBJ2-3; a possible D gene is TRBD2 (6 bases). V lost 7 bases and J lost 0, with 15 bases in between. The CDR3 extends over 15 amino acids. Germline loops: CDR1 SGHRS, CDR2 YFSETQ. The DNA for the CDR3 is TGCGCCAGCGGAAACGGGACTTTTAGCACAGATACGCAGTATTTT. As protein: CASGNGTFSTDTQYF.

CDR3: CASSIGSGLEGETQYF. The CDR3 DNA reads TGTGCCAGTAGTATAGGGTCGGGACTAGAAGGAGAGACCCAGTACTTC. V and J are TRBV19 and TRBJ2-5; 8 nucleotides match TRBD2. V gave up 1 base and J gave up 4 bases; unmatched junction bases: 8. The CDR3 spans 16 residues. Germline lookup yields CDR1 LNHDA and CDR2 SQIVND (reference sequence).

The chain joins TRBV28 to TRBJ2-3; weak D call: TRBD1 (5 bases). The germline V and J ends were trimmed by 8 bases and 0 bases, with 15 bases remaining between them. This CDR3 spans 15 amino acids. The germline V gene has CDR1 MDHEN and CDR2 SYDVKM. CDR3 nucleotides: TGTGCCAGCCCCCCTCAGGCAGGGAGCACAGATACGCAGTATTTT. Amino acid sequence: CASPPQAGSTDTQYF.

The V and J genes are TRBV2 and TRBJ1-1; 9 nucleotides line up with TRBD1. V shed 6 bases, J shed 7 bases, and the junction held 6 bases outside the gene matches. CDR3 length: 13 residues. Looked up from germline, CDR1 is SNHLY and CDR2 is FYNNEI. Here the CDR3 DNA reads TGTGCCAGCAGCGGACAGGGGATCAGTGAAGCTTTCTTT. It translates to CASSGQGISEAFF.

The chain couples TRBV6-1 to TRBJ2-5, with TRBD1 matching over 7 bases. The J segment lost 5 bases and the V segment lost 1 base, leaving 7 bases of the junction unmatched. The CDR3 contains 15 residues. CDR1 and CDR2 (germline): MNHNS, SASEGT. CDR3 in DNA: TGTGCCAGCAGTGAAGGTTACAGGGGCCCGGAGACCCAGTACTTC. Its protein product is CASSEGYRGPETQYF.